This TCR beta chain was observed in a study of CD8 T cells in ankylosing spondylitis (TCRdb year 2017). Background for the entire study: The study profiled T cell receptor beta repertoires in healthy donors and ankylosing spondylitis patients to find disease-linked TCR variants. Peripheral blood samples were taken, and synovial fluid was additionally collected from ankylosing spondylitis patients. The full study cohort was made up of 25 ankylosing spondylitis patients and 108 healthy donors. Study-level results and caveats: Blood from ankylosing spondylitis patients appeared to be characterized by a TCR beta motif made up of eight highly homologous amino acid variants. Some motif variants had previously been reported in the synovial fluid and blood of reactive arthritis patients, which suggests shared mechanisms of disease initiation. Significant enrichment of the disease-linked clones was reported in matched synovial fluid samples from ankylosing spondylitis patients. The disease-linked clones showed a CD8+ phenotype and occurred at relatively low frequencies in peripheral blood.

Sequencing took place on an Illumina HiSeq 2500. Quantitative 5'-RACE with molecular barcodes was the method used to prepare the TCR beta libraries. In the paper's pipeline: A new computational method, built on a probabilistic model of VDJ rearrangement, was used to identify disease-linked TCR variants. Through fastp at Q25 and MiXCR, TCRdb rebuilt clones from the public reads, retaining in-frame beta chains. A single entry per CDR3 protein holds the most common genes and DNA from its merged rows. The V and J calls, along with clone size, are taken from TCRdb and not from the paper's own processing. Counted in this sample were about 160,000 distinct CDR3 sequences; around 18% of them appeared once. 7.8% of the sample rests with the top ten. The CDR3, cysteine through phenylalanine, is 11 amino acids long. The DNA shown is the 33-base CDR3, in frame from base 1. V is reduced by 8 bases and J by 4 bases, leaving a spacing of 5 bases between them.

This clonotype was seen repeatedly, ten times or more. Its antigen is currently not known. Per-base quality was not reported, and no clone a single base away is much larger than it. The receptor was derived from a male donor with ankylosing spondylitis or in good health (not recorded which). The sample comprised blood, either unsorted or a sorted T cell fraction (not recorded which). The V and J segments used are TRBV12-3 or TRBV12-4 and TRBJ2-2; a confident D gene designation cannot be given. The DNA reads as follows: TGTGCCAGCGCCGCCACCGGGGAGCTGTTTTTT. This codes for CASAATGELFF.